This TCR beta chain was profiled in a study of T cell changes during pregnancy in multiple sclerosis. Clones were sequenced by immunoSEQ multiplex PCR, and TCRdb holds only the in-frame ones, with some missing. The top ten hold 0.7% to 1% of the sample, which has roughly 39,000 clones, roughly 92% seen once. This CDR3 has 14 amino acids. The germline V and J ends were trimmed by 0 bases and 7 bases, with 8 bases remaining between them. CDR1 is SGDLS and CDR2 is YYNGEE in the germline V gene. The material was CD4+ T cells from peripheral blood mononuclear cells, obtained before pregnancy. The chain couples TRBV9 to TRBJ1-6; D remains unclear. This TCR came from a female donor with multiple sclerosis, enrolled in a pregnancy study. The CDR3 sequence: CASSVGSENSPLHF. In DNA form, the CDR3 reads TGTGCCAGCAGCGTAGGAAGTGAGAATTCACCCCTCCACTTT.